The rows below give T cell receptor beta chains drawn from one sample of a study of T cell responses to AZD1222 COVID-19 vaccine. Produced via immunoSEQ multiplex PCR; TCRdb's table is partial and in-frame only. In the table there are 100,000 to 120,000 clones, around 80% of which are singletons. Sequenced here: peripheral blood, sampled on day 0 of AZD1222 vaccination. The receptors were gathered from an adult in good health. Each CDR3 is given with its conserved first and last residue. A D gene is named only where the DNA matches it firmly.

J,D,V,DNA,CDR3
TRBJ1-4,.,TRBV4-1,TGCGCCAGCAGCCAGGCCCCGGGTCCCAATGAAAAACTGTTTTTT,CASSQAPGPNEKLFF
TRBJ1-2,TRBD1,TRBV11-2,TGTGCCAGCAGCTTCACAGGGGATGGCTACACCTTC,CASSFTGDGYTF
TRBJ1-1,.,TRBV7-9,TGTGCCAGCAGCCTCTTGAACACTGAAGCTTTCTTT,CASSLLNTEAFF
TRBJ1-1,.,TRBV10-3,TGTGCCATCAGTGTGACACCCGAGGGGACTGAAGCTTTCTTT,CAISVTPEGTEAFF
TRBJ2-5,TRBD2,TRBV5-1,TGCGCCAGCAGCTTAGGACTAGCGGGACCCCACCAAGAGACCCAGTACTTC,CASSLGLAGPHQETQYF
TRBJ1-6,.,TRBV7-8,TGTGCCAGCAGCTTAATTATGGATTCACCCCTCCACTTT,CASSLIMDSPLHF
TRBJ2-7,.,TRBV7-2,TGTGCCAGCAGCCTAGTATCCAACGAGCAGTACTTC,CASSLVSNEQYF
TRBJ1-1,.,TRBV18,TGTGCCAGCTCACCACCGACAAAATACCGACTCAGGGAGAACACTGAAGCTTTCTTT,CASSPPTKYRLRENTEAFF
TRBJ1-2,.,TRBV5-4,TGTGCCAGCAGCTTGGGGGGAGTTGGAGGGGACTATGGCTACACCTTC,CASSLGGVGGDYGYTF
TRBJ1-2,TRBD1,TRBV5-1,TGCGCCAGCAGCTTACCGGGACAGGGTACTGGCTACACCTTC,CASSLPGQGTGYTF